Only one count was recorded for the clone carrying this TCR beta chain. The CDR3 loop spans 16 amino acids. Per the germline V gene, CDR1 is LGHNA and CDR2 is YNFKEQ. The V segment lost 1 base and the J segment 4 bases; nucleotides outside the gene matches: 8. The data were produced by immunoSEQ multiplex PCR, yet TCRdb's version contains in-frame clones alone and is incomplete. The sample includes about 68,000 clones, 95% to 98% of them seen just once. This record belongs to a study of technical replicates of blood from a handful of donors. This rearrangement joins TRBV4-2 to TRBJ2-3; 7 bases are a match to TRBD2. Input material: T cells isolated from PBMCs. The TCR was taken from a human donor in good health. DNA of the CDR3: TGTGCCAGCAGCCAAGTTTTGGTGGCGGGGGCAGATACGCAGTATTTT. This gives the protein CASSQVLVAGADTQYF.